Sequencing of this TCR beta chain was carried out in a study of T-cell memory formation after mild COVID-19. From germline, CDR1 is SQVTM and CDR2 ANQGSEA. Trimming left V 7 bases short and J 1 base short, with 13 bases between. The CDR3 is 13 amino acids. This clonotype turned up a few times. Using its own MiXCR run on the 5' RACE reads, TCRdb lists one record per CDR3 protein. The sample gives hundreds of thousands of distinct CDR3 sequences, 15% to 20% of which show up once; 20% to 25% is in the top ten. The sequence derives from a man aged 18 to 30 who had mild COVID-19 (a few samples of this study predate the infection). Cell type and time point are not known. The sequenced material came from PBMCs or a T cell subset sorted from them (not recorded which). J is TRBJ1-1 and V is TRBV29-1; D uncertain. CDR3 in amino acids: CSAYIGRNTEAFF. The CDR3 DNA follows: TGCAGCGCATATATAGGGAGGAACACTGAAGCTTTCTTT.